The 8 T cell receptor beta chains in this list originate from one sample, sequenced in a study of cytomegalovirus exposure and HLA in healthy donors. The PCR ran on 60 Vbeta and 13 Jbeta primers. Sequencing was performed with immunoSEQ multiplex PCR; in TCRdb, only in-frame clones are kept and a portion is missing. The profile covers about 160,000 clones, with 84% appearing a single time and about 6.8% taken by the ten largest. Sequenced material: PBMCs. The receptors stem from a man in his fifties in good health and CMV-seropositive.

The CDR3 region is CASKAGASYNEQFF. CDR3 in DNA: TGTGCCAGTAAAGCAGGGGCCTCCTACAATGAGCAGTTCTTC. The chain carries TRBV19 and TRBJ2-1, with D perhaps TRBD1 (6 bases). The ends were cut back, 7 bases at V and 0 bases at J, with 10 bases in the middle. In germline, CDR1 is LNHDA, CDR2 SQIVND (reference sequence). The CDR3 loop spans 14 amino acids.

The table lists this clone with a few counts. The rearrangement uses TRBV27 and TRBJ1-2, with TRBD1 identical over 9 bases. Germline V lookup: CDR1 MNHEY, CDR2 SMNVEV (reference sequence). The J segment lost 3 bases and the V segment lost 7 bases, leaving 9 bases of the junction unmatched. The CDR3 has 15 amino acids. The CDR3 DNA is TGTGCCAGCACCAAGGGACAGGGAAGGGACTATGGCTACACCTTC. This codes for CASTKGQGRDYGYTF.

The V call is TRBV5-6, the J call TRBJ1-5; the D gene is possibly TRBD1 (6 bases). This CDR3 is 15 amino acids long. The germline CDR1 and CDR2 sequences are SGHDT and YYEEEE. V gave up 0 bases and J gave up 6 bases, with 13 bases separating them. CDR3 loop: CASSLGVGGGQPQHF. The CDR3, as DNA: TGTGCCAGCAGCTTGGGAGTTGGGGGCGGTCAGCCCCAGCATTTT.

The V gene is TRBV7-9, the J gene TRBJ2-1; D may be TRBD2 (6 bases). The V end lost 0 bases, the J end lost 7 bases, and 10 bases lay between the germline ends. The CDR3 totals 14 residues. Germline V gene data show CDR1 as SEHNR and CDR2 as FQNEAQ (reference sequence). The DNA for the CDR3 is TGTGCCAGCAGCTTAGCGGGGGGATTAAATGAGCAGTTCTTC. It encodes CASSLAGGLNEQFF.

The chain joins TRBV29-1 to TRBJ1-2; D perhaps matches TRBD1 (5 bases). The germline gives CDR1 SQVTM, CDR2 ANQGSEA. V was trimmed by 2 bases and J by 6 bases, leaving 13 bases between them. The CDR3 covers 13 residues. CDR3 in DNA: TGCAGCGTTGAACCCCAGGGATTAGATGGCTACACCTTC. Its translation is CSVEPQGLDGYTF.

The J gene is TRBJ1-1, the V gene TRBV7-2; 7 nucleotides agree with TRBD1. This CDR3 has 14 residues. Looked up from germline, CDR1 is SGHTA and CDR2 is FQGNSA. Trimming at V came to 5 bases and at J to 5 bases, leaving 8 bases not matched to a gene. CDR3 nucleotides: TGTGCCAGCAGCCTTCGACAGGGTTATACTGAAGCTTTCTTT. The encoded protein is CASSLRQGYTEAFF.

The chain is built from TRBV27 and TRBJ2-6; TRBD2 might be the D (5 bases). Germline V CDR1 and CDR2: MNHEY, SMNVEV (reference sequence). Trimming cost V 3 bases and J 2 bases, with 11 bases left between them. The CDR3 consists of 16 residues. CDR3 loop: CASSFGLATGANVLTF. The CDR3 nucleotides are TGTGCCAGCAGTTTCGGTTTAGCGACTGGGGCCAACGTCCTGACTTTC. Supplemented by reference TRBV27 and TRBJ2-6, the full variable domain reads EAQVTQNPRYLITVTGKKLTVTCSQNMNHEYMSWYRQDPGLGLRQIYYSMNVEVTDKGDVPEGYKVSRKEKRNFPLILESPSPNQTSLYFCASSFGLATGANVLTFGAGSRLTVL.

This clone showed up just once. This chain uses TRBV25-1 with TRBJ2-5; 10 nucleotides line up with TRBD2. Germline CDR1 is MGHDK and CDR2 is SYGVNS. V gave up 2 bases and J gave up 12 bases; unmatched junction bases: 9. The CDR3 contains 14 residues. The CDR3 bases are TGTGCCAGCAGTGAAAAGGGGGGACTAGCGAAGGAGTACTTC. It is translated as CASSEKGGLAKEYF. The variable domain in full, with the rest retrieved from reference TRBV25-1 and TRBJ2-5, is EADIYQTPRYLVIGTGKKITLECSQTMGHDKMYWYQQDPGMELHLIHYSYGVNSTEKGDLSSESTVSRIRTEHFPLTLESARPSHTSQYLCASSEKGGLAKEYFGPGTRLLVL.